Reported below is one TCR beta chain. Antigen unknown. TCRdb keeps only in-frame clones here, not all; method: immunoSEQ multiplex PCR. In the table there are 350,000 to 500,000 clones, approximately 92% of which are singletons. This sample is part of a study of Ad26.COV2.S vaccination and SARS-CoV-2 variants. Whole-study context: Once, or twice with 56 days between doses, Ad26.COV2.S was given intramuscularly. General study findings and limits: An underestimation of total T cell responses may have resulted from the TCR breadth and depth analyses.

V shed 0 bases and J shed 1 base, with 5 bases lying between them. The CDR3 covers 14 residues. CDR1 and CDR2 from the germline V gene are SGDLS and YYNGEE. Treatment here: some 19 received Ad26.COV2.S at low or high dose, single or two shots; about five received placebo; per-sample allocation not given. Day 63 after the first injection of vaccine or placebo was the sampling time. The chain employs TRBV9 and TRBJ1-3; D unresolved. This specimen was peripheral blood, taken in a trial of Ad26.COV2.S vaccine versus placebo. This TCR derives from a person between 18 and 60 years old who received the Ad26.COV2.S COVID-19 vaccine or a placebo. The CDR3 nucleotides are TGTGCCAGCAGCGTAGGGGCGTCTGGAAACACCATATATTTT. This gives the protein CASSVGASGNTIYF.